This TCR beta chain was obtained from a study of blood T cell repertoires in COVID-19. Germline V gene lookup returns CDR1 MDHEN and CDR2 SYDVKM. The CDR3 consists of 14 residues. A remark on this clone: Compared with germline, one end of the junction differs, possibly owing to a read error.

Clones were sequenced by immunoSEQ multiplex PCR, and TCRdb holds only the in-frame ones, with some missing. Of under 200,000 clones in the sample, about 80% were seen once. The sequenced sample was peripheral blood. The chain uses TRBV28 and TRBJ2-7, with 10 bases fitting TRBD2. The sequence was obtained from a human donor in a cohort sampled during active COVID-19. The CDR3 DNA is TGTGCCAGCACTTTAGCGGGAGGCGAATACGAGCAGTACTTC. It specifies CASTLAGGEYEQYF.